This TCR beta chain was captured by sequencing in a study of blood T cell repertoires in COVID-19. As for the study in general: The origin of the acute and convalescent COVID-19 samples was the United States, Italy and Spain. From T cells, B-cell-depleted T cells, or PBMCs came the material, which was cDNA or gDNA.

Germline V lookup: CDR1 KGHSH, CDR2 LQKENI. The CDR3 spans 15 residues. With 0 bases removed from V and 9 bases from J, the gap between germline ends came to 15 bases. Sequencing used immunoSEQ multiplex PCR; TCRdb keeps in-frame clones, though not all of them. The sample contains about 230,000 clones, roughly 87% of which appear only once. J is TRBJ1-5 and V is TRBV18; no definite D call. Material for sequencing was peripheral blood. The clonotype originates from a woman between 18 and 29 years old who had recovered from COVID-19. The CDR3 is CASSPPRGQPGPQHF. CDR3 DNA sequence: TGTGCCAGCTCACCACCGAGAGGGCAACCAGGGCCCCAGCATTTT.